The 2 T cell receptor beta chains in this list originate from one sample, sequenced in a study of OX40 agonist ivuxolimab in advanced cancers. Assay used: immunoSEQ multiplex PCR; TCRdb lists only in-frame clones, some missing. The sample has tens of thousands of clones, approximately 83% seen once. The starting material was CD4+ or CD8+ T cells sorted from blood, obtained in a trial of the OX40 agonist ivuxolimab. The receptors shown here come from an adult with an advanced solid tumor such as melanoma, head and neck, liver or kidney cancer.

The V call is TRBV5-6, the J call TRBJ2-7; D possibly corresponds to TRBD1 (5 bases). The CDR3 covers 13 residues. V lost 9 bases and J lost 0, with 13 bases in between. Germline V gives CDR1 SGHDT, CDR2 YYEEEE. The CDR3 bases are TGTGCCACTCGTGGGCAGGGCTCCTACGAGCAGTACTTC. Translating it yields CATRGQGSYEQYF.

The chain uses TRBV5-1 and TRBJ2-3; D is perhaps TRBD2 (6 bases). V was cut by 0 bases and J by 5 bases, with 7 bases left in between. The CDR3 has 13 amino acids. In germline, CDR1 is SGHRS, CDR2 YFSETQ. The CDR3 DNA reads TGCGCCAGCAGCTTGGCCGGGGGAGATACGCAGTATTTT. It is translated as CASSLAGGDTQYF.